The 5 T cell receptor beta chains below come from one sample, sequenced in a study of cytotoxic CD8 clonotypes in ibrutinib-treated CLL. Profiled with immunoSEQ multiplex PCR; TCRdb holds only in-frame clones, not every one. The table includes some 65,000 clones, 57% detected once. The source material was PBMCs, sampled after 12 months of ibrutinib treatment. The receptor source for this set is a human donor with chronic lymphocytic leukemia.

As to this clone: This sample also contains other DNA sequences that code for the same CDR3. For the CDR3, the DNA is TGTGCCAGCAGTGAAGAGAGGTCTGGAAACACCATATATTTT. Its translation: CASSEERSGNTIYF. V usage is TRBV25-1 and J usage is TRBJ1-3; D gene ambiguous. The ends were cut back, 2 bases at V and 1 base at J, with 6 bases in the middle. The CDR3 spans 14 residues. Germline lookup yields CDR1 MGHDK and CDR2 SYGVNS.

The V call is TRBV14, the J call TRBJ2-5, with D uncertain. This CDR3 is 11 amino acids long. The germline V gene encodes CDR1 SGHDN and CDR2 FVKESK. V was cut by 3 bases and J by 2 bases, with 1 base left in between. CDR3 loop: CASSHQETQYF. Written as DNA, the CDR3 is TGTGCCAGCAGCCATCAAGAGACCCAGTACTTC.

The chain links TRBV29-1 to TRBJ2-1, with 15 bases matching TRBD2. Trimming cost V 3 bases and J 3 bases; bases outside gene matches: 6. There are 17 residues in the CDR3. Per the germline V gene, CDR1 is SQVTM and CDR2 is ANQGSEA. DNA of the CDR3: TGCAGCGTTGAGGGGACTAGCGGGGGGCGGATCTACAATGAGCAGTTCTTC. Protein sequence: CSVEGTSGGRIYNEQFF.

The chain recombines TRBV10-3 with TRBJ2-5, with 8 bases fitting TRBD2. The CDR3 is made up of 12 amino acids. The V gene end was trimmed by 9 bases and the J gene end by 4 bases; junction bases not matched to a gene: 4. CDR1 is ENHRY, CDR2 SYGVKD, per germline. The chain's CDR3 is CAIRAGVETQYF. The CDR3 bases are TGTGCCATTAGAGCGGGAGTAGAGACCCAGTACTTC.

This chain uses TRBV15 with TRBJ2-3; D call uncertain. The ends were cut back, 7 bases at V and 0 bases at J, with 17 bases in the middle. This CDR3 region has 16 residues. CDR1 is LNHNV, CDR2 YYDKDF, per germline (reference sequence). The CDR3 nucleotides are TGTGCCACCACCAAAAATCCAGGTTCTAGCACAGATACGCAGTATTTT. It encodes CATTKNPGSSTDTQYF.